The clone carrying this TCR beta chain appeared a single time. CDR3 length equals 16 residues. CDR1 is LGHNA, CDR2 YSLEER, per germline. V shed 5 bases, J shed 1 base, and the junction held 10 bases outside the gene matches. This sample stems from a study of Ad26.COV2.S vaccination and SARS-CoV-2 variants. Across the study: Intramuscular Ad26.COV2.S at 5x10^10 or 1x10^11 viral particles.

Treatment reported: 15 to 20 received Ad26.COV2.S at low or high dose, single or two shots; roughly five received placebo; per-sample allocation not given. Sampling was done on day 63 after the first vaccine or placebo injection. Vaccination employed an Ad26 vector expressing the Wuhan-strain SARS-CoV-2 spike. Clones were read by immunoSEQ multiplex PCR, and TCRdb kept only the in-frame ones, dropping some. The data hold around 450,000 clones, with 89% observed a single time. V and J are TRBV4-3 and TRBJ2-7; 8 nucleotides align to TRBD1. This TCR was sampled from a person between 18 and 65 years old who received the Ad26.COV2.S COVID-19 vaccine or a placebo. Sequences were derived from peripheral blood, sampled in a trial of Ad26.COV2.S vaccine versus placebo. This CDR3 is CASSNHPGQDSYEQYF. The DNA for the CDR3 is TGCGCCAGCAGCAACCACCCGGGACAGGATTCCTACGAGCAGTACTTC.